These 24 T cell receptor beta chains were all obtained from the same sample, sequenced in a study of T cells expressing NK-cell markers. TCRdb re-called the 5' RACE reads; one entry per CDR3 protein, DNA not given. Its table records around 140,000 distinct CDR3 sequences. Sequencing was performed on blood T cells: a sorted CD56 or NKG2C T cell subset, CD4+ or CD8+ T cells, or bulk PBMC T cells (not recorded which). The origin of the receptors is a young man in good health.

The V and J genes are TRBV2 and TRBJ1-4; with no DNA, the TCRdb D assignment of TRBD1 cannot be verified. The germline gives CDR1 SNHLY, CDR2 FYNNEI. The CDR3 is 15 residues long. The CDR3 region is CASIDGQGVFEKLFF.

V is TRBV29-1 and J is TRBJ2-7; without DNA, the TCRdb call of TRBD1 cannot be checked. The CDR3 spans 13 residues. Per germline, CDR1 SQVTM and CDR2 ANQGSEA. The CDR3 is CSVEERTGSEQYF.

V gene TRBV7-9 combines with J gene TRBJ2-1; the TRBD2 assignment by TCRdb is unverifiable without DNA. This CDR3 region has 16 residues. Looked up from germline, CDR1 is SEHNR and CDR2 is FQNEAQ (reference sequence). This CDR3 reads CASSLGTSGHYNEQFF.

This CDR3 reads CASKGEREKLFF. The V gene is TRBV2, the J gene TRBJ1-4; TCRdb's D call, TRBD1, is unchecked because there is no DNA. CDR1 is SNHLY, CDR2 FYNNEI, per germline. This CDR3 is 12 amino acids long.

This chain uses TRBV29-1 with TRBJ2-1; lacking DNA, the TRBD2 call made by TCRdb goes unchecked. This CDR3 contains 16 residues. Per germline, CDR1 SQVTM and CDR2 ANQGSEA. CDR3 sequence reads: CSVMGGSGDSYNEQFF.

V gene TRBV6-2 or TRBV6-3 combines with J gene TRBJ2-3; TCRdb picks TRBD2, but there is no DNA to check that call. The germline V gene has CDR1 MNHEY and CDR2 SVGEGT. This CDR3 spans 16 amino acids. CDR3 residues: CASSYSASGSTDTQYF.

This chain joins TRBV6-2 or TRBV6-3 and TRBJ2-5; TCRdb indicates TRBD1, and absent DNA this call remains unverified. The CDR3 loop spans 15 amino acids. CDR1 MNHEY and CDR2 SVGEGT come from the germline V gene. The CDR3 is CASSYPQGSQETQYF.

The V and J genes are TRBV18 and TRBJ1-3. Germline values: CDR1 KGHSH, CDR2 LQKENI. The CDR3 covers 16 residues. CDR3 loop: CASSPPPRGSGNTIYF.

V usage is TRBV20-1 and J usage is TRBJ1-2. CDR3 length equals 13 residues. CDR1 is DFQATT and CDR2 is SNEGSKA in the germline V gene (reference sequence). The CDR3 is CSARDGDSRGYTF.

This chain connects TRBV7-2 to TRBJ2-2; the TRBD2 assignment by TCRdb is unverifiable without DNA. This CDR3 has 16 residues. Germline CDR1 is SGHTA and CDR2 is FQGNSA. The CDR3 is CASSQTSGRAHGELFF.

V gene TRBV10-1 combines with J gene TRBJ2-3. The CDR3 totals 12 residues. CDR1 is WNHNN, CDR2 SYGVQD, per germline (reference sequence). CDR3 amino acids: CASRGFTDTQYF.

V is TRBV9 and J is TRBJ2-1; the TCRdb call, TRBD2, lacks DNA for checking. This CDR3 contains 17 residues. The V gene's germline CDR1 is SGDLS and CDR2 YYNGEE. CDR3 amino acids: CASSGRNSGRSYNEQFF. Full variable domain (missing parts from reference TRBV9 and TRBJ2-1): DSGVTQTPKHLITATGQRVTLRCSPRSGDLSVYWYQQSLDQGLQFLIQYYNGEERAKGNILERFSAQQFPDLHSELNLSSLELGDSALYFCASSGRNSGRSYNEQFFGPGTRLTVL.

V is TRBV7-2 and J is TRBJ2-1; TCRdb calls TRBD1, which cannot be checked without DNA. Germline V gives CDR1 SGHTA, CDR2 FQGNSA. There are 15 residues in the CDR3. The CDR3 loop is CASSSGTGTYNEQFF.

The CDR3 sequence is CATSDTGTGFGQPQHF. This rearrangement joins TRBV24-1 to TRBJ1-5; the D gene TCRdb calls, TRBD1, cannot be checked with no DNA. The CDR3 extends over 16 amino acids. From germline, CDR1 is KGHDR and CDR2 SFDVKD.

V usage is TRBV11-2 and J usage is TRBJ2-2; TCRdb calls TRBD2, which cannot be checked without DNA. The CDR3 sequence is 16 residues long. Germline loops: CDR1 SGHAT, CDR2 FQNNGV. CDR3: CASRGSLAGVGVELFF. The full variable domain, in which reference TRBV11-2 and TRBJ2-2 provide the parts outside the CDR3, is EAGVAQSPRYKIIEKRQSVAFWCNPISGHATLYWYQQILGQGPKLLIQFQNNGVVDDSQLPKDRFSAERLKGVDSTLKIQPAKLEDSAVYLCASRGSLAGVGVELFFGEGSRLTVL.

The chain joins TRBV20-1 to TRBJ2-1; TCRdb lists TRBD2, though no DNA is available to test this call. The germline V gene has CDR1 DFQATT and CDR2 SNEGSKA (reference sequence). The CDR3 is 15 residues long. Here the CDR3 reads CSARGEREGLNEQFF.

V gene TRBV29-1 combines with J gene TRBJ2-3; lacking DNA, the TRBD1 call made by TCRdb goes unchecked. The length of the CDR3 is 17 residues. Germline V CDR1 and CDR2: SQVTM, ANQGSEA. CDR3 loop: CSVEGGVRGGSTDTQYF.

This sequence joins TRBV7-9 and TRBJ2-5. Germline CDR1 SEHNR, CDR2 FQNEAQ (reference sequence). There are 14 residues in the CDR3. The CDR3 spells CASSLWISVVTQYF.

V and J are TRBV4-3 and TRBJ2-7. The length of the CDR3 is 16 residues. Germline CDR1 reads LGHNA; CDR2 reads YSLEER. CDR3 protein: CASSQELGPGSYEQYF.

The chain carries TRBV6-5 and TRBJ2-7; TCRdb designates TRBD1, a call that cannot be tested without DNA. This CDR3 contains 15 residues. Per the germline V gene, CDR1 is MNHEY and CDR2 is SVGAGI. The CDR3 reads CASSPPDRETYEQYF.

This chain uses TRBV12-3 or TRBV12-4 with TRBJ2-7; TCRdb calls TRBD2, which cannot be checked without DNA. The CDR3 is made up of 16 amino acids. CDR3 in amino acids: CASSSMTSGDSYEQYF.

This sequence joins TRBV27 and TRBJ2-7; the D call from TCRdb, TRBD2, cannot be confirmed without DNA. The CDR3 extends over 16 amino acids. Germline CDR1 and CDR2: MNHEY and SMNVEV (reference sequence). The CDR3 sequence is CASSLRGGLAGTEQYF.

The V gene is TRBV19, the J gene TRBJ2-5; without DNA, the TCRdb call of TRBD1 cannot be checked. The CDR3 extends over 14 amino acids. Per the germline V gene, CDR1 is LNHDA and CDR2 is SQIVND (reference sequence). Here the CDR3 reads CASSPGTGVETQYF.

This CDR3 is CSARRLAGGSADTQYF. V and J are TRBV20-1 and TRBJ2-3; checking the TCRdb D call of TRBD2 is not possible without DNA. The germline CDR1 and CDR2 sequences are DFQATT and SNEGSKA (reference sequence). This CDR3 contains 16 residues.